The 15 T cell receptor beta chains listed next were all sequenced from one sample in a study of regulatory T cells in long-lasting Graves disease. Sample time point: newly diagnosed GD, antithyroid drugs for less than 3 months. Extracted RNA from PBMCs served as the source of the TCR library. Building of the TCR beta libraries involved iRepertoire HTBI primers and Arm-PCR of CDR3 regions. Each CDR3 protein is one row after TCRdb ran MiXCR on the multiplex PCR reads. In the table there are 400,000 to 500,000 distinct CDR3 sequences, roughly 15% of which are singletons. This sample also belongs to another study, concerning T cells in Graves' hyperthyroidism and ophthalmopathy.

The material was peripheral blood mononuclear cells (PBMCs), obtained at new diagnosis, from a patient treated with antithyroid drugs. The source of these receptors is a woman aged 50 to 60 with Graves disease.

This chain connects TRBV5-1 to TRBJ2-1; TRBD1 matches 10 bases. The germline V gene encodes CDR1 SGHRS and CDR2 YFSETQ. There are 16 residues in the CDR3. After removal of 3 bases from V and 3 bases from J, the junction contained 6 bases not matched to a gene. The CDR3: CASSSGGTGDYNEQFF. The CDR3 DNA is TGCGCCAGCAGCTCAGGTGGGACAGGGGACTACAATGAGCAGTTCTTC.

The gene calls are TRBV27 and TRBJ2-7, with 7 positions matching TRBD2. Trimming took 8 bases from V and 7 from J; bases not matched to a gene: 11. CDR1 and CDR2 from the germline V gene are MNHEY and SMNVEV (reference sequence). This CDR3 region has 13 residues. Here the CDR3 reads CASLAAGAGEQYF. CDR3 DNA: TGTGCCAGCCTTGCGGCGGGAGCGGGGGAGCAGTACTTC.

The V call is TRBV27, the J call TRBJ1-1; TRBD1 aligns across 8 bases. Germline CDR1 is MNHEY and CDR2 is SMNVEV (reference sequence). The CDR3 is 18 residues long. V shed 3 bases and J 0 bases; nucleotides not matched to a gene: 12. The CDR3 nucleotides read TGTGCCAGCAGTTTCCTCAGGGGGCGGTCCCCAATGAACACTGAAGCTTTCTTT. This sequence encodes CASSFLRGRSPMNTEAFF.

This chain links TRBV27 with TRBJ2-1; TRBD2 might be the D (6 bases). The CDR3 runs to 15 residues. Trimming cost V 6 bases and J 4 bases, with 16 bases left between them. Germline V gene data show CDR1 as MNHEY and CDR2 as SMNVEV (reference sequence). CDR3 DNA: TGTGCCAGCAGCTACGAGATTAGCGGATACAATGAGCAGTTCTTC. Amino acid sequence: CASSYEISGYNEQFF.

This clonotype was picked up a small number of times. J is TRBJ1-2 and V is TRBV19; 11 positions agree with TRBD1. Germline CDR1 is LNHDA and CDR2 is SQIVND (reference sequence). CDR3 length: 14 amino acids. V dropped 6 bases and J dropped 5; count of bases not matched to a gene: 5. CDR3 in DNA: TGTGCCAGTAGCCCGGACAGGGGGCATTATGGCTACACCTTC. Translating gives CASSPDRGHYGYTF.

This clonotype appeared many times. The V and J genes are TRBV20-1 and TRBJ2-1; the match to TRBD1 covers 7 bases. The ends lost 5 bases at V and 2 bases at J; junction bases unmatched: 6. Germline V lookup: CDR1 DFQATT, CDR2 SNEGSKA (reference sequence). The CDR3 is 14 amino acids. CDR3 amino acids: CSAPRTGTYNEQFF. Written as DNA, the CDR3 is TGCAGTGCTCCTAGGACAGGTACCTACAATGAGCAGTTCTTC.

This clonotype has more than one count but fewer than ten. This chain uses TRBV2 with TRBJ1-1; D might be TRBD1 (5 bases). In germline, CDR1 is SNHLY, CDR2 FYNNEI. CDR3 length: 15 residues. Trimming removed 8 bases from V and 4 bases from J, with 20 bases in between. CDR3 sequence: CASRRRGEGVTEAFF. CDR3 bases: TGTGCCAGCCGTCGTCGAGGGGAAGGGGTCACTGAAGCTTTCTTT. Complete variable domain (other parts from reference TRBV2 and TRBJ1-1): EPEVTQTPSHQVTQMGQEVILRCVPISNHLYFYWYRQILGQKVEFLVSFYNNEISEKSEIFDDQFSVERPDGSNFTLKIRSTKLEDSAMYFCASRRRGEGVTEAFFGQGTRLTVV.

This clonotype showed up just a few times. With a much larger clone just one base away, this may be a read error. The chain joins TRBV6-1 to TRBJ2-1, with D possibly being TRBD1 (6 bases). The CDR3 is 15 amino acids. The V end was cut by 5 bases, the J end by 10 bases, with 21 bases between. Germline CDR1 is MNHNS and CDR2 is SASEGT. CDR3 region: CASSRSTGTSYEQFF. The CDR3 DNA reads TGTGCCAGCAGTCGCTCTACAGGGACCTCCTACGAGCAGTTCTTC.

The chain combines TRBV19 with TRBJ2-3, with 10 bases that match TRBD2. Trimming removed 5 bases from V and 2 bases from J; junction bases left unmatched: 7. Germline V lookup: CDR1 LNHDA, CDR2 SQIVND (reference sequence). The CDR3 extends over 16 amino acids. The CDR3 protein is CASSFLAGAYTDTQYF. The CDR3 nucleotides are TGTGCCAGTAGTTTCCTAGCGGGAGCTTACACAGATACGCAGTATTTT.

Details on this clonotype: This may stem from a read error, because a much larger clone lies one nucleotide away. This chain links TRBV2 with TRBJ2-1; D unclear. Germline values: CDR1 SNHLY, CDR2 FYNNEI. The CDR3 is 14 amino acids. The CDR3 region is CASRDWTYQETRYF. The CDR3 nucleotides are TGTGCCAGCAGAGATTGGACCTACCAAGAGACCCGGTACTTC.

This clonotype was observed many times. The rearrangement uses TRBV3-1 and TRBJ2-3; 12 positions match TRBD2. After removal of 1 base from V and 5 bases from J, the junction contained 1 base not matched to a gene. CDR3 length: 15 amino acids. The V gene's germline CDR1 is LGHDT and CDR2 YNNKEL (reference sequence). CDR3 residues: CASSQAGLAGDTQYF. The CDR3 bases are TGTGCCAGCAGCCAAGCGGGACTAGCGGGAGATACGCAGTATTTT.

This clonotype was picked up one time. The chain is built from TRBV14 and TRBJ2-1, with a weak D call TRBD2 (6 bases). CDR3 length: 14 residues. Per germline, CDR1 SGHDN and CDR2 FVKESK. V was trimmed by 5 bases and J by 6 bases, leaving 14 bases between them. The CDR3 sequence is CASSGTLASNEQFF. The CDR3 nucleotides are TGTGCCAGCAGCGGGACTCTCGCGTCCAATGAGCAGTTCTTC.

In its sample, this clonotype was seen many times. The CDR3 reads CASSLVGPGGSKNEQFF. DNA of the CDR3: TGTGCCAGCAGCTTAGTAGGTCCGGGAGGGTCAAAAAATGAGCAGTTCTTC. The chain combines TRBV7-6 with TRBJ2-1, with 8 bases that match TRBD2. Germline-derived CDR1 and CDR2 are SGHVS and FNYEAQ. This CDR3 comprises 17 residues. V gave up 1 base and J gave up 7 bases; unmatched junction bases: 12.

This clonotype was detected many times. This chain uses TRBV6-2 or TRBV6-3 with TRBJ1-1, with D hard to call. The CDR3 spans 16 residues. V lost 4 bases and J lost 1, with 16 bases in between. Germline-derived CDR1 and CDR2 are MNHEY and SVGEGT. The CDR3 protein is CASSFSPDVGNTEAFF. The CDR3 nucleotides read TGTGCCAGCAGTTTCTCTCCGGACGTCGGGAACACTGAAGCTTTCTTT.

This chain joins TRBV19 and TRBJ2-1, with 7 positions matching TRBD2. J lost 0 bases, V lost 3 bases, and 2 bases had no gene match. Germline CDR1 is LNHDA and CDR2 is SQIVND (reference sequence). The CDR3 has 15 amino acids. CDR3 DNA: TGTGCCAGTAGTATGGGGGGGAGCTCCTACAATGAGCAGTTCTTC. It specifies CASSMGGSSYNEQFF.